One sample yielded the 23 T cell receptor beta chains listed below, sequenced in a study of blood T cell repertoires in COVID-19. The method was immunoSEQ multiplex PCR; TCRdb's version includes in-frame clones alone and lacks a portion of them. Among 100,000 to 150,000 clones listed, around 82% were seen once. The sequencing sample was made of peripheral blood. The receptors here all came from a woman between 25 and 40 years old who had recovered from COVID-19.

V gene TRBV5-1 combines with J gene TRBJ1-1; D gene ambiguous. V lost 4 bases and J lost 4, with 14 bases in between. CDR1 is SGHRS, CDR2 YFSETQ, per germline. This CDR3 region has 14 residues. The CDR3 DNA sequence: TGCGCCAGCAGCGAAACACAAAAAGTCACTGAAGCTTTCTTT. It yields the protein CASSETQKVTEAFF.

J is TRBJ2-1 and V is TRBV10-3, with a weak D call TRBD2 (5 bases). Germline V gene sequence: CDR1 ENHRY, CDR2 SYGVKD. Trimming removed 2 bases from V and 0 bases from J, with 14 bases in between. The CDR3 loop spans 17 amino acids. CDR3 residues: CAISEPGVLSSYNEQFF. CDR3 nucleotide sequence: TGTGCCATCAGTGAGCCCGGGGTTCTTAGCTCCTACAATGAGCAGTTCTTC.

The V call is TRBV10-3, the J call TRBJ1-2; a weak D match, TRBD1 (5 bases). Trimming removed 2 bases at V and 8 bases at J, with 9 bases between. This CDR3 region has 12 residues. The germline CDR1 and CDR2 sequences are ENHRY and SYGVKD. This CDR3 reads CAISEDGGGYTF. CDR3 nucleotides: TGTGCCATCAGTGAGGACGGGGGAGGCTACACCTTC.

Here the CDR3 DNA reads TGTGCCAGCAGTTTGGCAGGGGAAGGTGGCTACACCTTC. It translates to CASSLAGEGGYTF. The chain has TRBV27 and TRBJ1-2; perhaps TRBD1 as D (6 bases). The CDR3 length is 13 residues. The germline CDR1 and CDR2 sequences are MNHEY and SMNVEV (reference sequence). Trimming took 3 bases from V and 7 from J, leaving 12 bases between them.

The V and J genes are TRBV20-1 and TRBJ2-3, with TRBD1 matching over 8 bases. Per the germline V gene, CDR1 is DFQATT and CDR2 is SNEGSKA (reference sequence). The CDR3 has 14 amino acids. V lost 3 bases to trimming and J lost 5 bases; unmatched junction nucleotides: 7. The CDR3: CSASQTDREDTQYF. In DNA form, the CDR3 reads TGCAGTGCTAGTCAAACGGACAGGGAAGATACGCAGTATTTT.

The V gene is TRBV10-3, the J gene TRBJ2-7; 7 bases fit TRBD2. Per germline, CDR1 ENHRY and CDR2 SYGVKD. V trimming: 1 base; J trimming: 2 bases; junction bases outside the gene matches: 2. The CDR3 contains 14 residues. Written as DNA, the CDR3 is TGTGCCATCAGTGAGTGGGAGGGTACCTACGAGCAGTACTTC. Its protein is CAISEWEGTYEQYF.

The rearrangement links TRBV18 to TRBJ2-1; maybe TRBD2 (7 bases). Germline-derived CDR1 and CDR2 are KGHSH and LQKENI. The germline V and J ends were trimmed by 3 bases and 3 bases, with 15 bases remaining between them. The CDR3 runs to 16 residues. This CDR3 is CASSPYEGGNYNEQFF. The CDR3 DNA sequence: TGTGCCAGCTCACCCTATGAGGGGGGGAACTACAATGAGCAGTTCTTC. The variable domain in full, with the rest retrieved from reference TRBV18 and TRBJ2-1, is NAGVMQNPRHLVRRRGQEARLRCSPMKGHSHVYWYRQLPEEGLKFMVYLQKENIIDESGMPKERFSAEFPKEGPSILRIQQVVRGDSAAYFCASSPYEGGNYNEQFFGPGTRLTVL.

The V gene is TRBV7-9, the J gene TRBJ1-1, with a weak D call TRBD1 (5 bases). The CDR3 is 14 amino acids. The V and J ends lost 6 bases and 2 bases respectively, with 13 bases between them. Germline lookup yields CDR1 SEHNR and CDR2 FQNEAQ (reference sequence). DNA of the CDR3: TGTGCCAGCAGGCCATGGGGCGGAAACACTGAAGCTTTCTTT. Amino acid sequence: CASRPWGGNTEAFF.

J is TRBJ1-3 and V is TRBV19; 10 nucleotides agree with TRBD1. Germline V gene sequence: CDR1 LNHDA, CDR2 SQIVND (reference sequence). The CDR3 has 15 residues. V lost 3 bases and J lost 4; bases outside the gene matches: 3. CDR3 protein: CASSIGTGVGNTIYF. DNA of the CDR3: TGTGCCAGTAGTATCGGGACAGGGGTCGGAAACACCATATATTTT.

DNA for the CDR3: TGTGCCAGCAGCCTTAGCGGGAGGTGGGAAAATGAGCAGTTCTTC. Protein product: CASSLSGRWENEQFF. The rearrangement joins TRBV3-1 (or the pseudogene TRBV3-2) to TRBJ2-1; 10 bases align to TRBD2. CDR3 size: 15 residues. The germline gives CDR1 LGHDT, CDR2 YNNKEL (reference sequence). Losses at the gene ends were 4 bases for V and 7 bases for J; bases not matched to a gene: 7.

The V call is TRBV10-3, the J call TRBJ2-3; D possibly corresponds to TRBD1 (5 bases). Trimming took 2 bases from V and 2 from J, leaving 8 bases between them. This CDR3 is built from 14 residues. Germline V lookup: CDR1 ENHRY, CDR2 SYGVKD. The CDR3 nucleotides are TGTGCCATCAGTGAGAAGGGGTTCACAGATACGCAGTATTTT. It yields the protein CAISEKGFTDTQYF.

This clone showed up just a few times. The genes are TRBV4-1 and TRBJ2-7, with TRBD2 identical over 7 bases. Per germline, CDR1 MGHRA and CDR2 YSYEKL. The junction had 17 bases not matched to a gene; V was cut back by 0 bases and J by 12 bases. This CDR3 comprises 16 residues. CDR3 residues: CASSQDGTGGRNKLYF. The CDR3 nucleotides are TGCGCCAGCAGCCAAGATGGTACTGGCGGGAGAAACAAACTGTACTTC.

This chain joins TRBV19 and TRBJ1-5; D uncertain. Per germline, CDR1 LNHDA and CDR2 SQIVND (reference sequence). Trimming shortened V by 2 bases and J by 6 bases, and 5 bases separated the two germline ends. The CDR3 totals 12 residues. The CDR3: CASSIKLQPQHF. Written as DNA, the CDR3 is TGTGCCAGTAGTATAAAGCTTCAGCCCCAGCATTTT.

This chain joins TRBV2 and TRBJ1-2; 7 bases are shared with TRBD1. CDR1 is SNHLY and CDR2 is FYNNEI in the germline V gene. V lost 8 bases to trimming and J lost 6 bases; unmatched junction nucleotides: 15. The CDR3 consists of 15 residues. CDR3 loop: CASHLGDRVSDGYTF. The CDR3, as DNA: TGTGCCAGCCATCTCGGAGACAGGGTTTCTGATGGCTACACCTTC.

The V gene is TRBV3-1 (or the pseudogene TRBV3-2), the J gene TRBJ2-7; D is undetermined. V gave up 3 bases and J gave up 4 bases, with 7 bases separating them. Germline V gives CDR1 LGHDT, CDR2 YNNKEL (reference sequence). The CDR3 consists of 12 residues. This CDR3 is CASSQGKYEQYF. The DNA of the CDR3 is TGTGCCAGCAGCCAGGGCAAATACGAGCAGTACTTC.

The chain recombines TRBV9 with TRBJ2-1, with TRBD2 matching over 11 bases. There are 16 residues in the CDR3. The junction had 9 bases not matched to a gene; V was cut back by 3 bases and J by 7 bases. Per germline, CDR1 SGDLS and CDR2 YYNGEE. The CDR3 DNA sequence: TGTGCCAGCAGCGGAGGGGGTGCTAGCGGGAGGAATGAGCAGTTCTTC. The encoded protein is CASSGGGASGRNEQFF. Variable domain in full (rest from reference TRBV9 and TRBJ2-1): DSGVTQTPKHLITATGQRVTLRCSPRSGDLSVYWYQQSLDQGLQFLIQYYNGEERAKGNILERFSAQQFPDLHSELNLSSLELGDSALYFCASSGGGASGRNEQFFGPGTRLTVL.

V gene TRBV15 combines with J gene TRBJ2-7, with 8 bases lining up with TRBD2. CDR3 length: 15 residues. J gave up 4 bases and V 0 bases, and 5 bases lay outside the gene matches. The germline gives CDR1 LNHNV, CDR2 YYDKDF (reference sequence). The CDR3 spells CATSRDPAGEYEQYF. DNA of the CDR3: TGTGCCACCAGCAGAGATCCAGCGGGAGAGTACGAGCAGTACTTC.

This chain links TRBV4-1 with TRBJ1-4; D might be TRBD1 (5 bases). With 5 bases removed from V and 8 bases from J, the gap between germline ends came to 9 bases. Germline lookup yields CDR1 MGHRA and CDR2 YSYEKL. The CDR3 is 12 amino acids. The CDR3 DNA reads TGCGCCAGCAGCTTTCGGGGGGAAAAACTGTTTTTT. Protein product: CASSFRGEKLFF.

The CDR3 region is CATSRADRGNGYTF. The DNA for the CDR3 is TGTGCCACCAGCAGAGCGGATAGGGGCAACGGCTACACCTTC. This sequence joins TRBV15 and TRBJ1-2; weak D call: TRBD1 (5 bases). The CDR3 length is 14 residues. Trimming left V 1 base short and J 8 bases short, with 14 bases between. From germline, CDR1 is LNHNV and CDR2 YYDKDF (reference sequence).

The chain carries TRBV5-1 and TRBJ1-1; D is possibly TRBD1 (6 bases). This CDR3 has 14 amino acids. V gave up 0 bases and J gave up 6 bases, with 12 bases separating them. Germline CDR1 SGHRS, CDR2 YFSETQ. The CDR3 reads CASSLETGFAEAFF. Written as DNA, the CDR3 is TGCGCCAGCAGCTTGGAAACAGGGTTTGCTGAAGCTTTCTTT.

V is TRBV12-3 or TRBV12-4 and J is TRBJ2-3; the D is unclear. The V end was cut by 5 bases, the J end by 11 bases, with 14 bases between. This CDR3 has 12 residues. The CDR3 region is CASSPDHPGQYF. The CDR3 DNA follows: TGTGCCAGCAGTCCCGATCATCCGGGGCAGTATTTT.

The chain combines TRBV5-1 with TRBJ2-1, with 7 bases that match TRBD2. V lost 0 bases to trimming and J lost 2 bases; unmatched junction nucleotides: 8. Germline CDR1 and CDR2: SGHRS and YFSETQ. The CDR3 is 17 residues long. As DNA, the CDR3 is TGCGCCAGCAGCTTGGCCAGGCTAGCGGTCACCTACAATGAGCAGTTCTTC. It translates to CASSLARLAVTYNEQFF.

The gene calls are TRBV19 and TRBJ1-2; D unclear. The V end was cut by 3 bases, the J end by 7 bases, with 6 bases between. The CDR3 is made up of 11 amino acids. Germline CDR1 reads LNHDA; CDR2 reads SQIVND (reference sequence). CDR3 sequence: CASSMSSGYTF. In nucleotides, the CDR3 is TGTGCCAGTAGTATGTCTTCTGGCTACACCTTC.